The rows below give T cell receptor beta chains drawn from one sample of a study of cytomegalovirus exposure and HLA in healthy donors. Sequencing was performed with immunoSEQ multiplex PCR; in TCRdb, only in-frame clones are kept and a portion is missing. The data hold some 180,000 clones, with 82% observed a single time. The sequencing sample was made of PBMCs. The receptors originated from a man in his forties in good health and CMV-seronegative. CDR3s leave out the opening cysteine and the closing phenylalanine or tryptophan.

v_call cdr3_aa
TRBV7-2 ASSSGTAGNTIY
TRBV2 ASRGTGILAEAF
TRBV6-1 ASSPGQGRNQPQH
TRBV7-2 ASSLKGQYYEQY
TRBV5-1 ASSLGQSGDEQF
TRBV4-2 ASESNRGLGNTIY
TRBV29-1 SVEDRETQY
TRBV7-3 ASSPSGGTGSNTGELF
TRBV7-2 ASSLASGGGQETQY
TRBV6-5 ASSPNPSGDTQY
TRBV5-1 ASSLVASDRQYGYT
TRBV5-1 ASRAAGVVYEQY
TRBV7-8 ASSFRTSGGGNQETQY
TRBV9 ASSVIGQGARGGELF
TRBV28 ATRQETQY
TRBV7-6 ASSHVMGGTDTQY
TRBV29-1 SVDRAGGPNEQF
TRBV13 ASSLAGGVWGYEQY
TRBV28 ASSRRTGSEAF
TRBV4-2 ASSQGEGNQPQH
TRBV4-3 ASRETPFSDTQY
TRBV4-1 ASSQVIQANSPLH
TRBV5-4 ASTSGGGGLLNEQF
TRBV6-1 ASNTDRNNEQF